This TCR beta chain originates from a study of control samples from healthy donors and cancer patients. This clone appeared once. Germline lookup yields CDR1 SGHTS and CDR2 YDEGEE. V gave up 0 bases and J gave up 1 base, with 4 bases separating them. The CDR3 extends over 14 amino acids. Only in-frame clones appear in the TCRdb table, and some are missing; sequencing was by immunoSEQ multiplex PCR. The sample consists of about 170,000 clones, roughly 89% of them appearing once. The specimen sequenced was blood. This receptor was identified in a woman in her thirties in good health. The chain recombines TRBV5-8 with TRBJ2-2; the D is unclear. The CDR3 spells CASSLDGNTGELFF. CDR3 DNA sequence: TGTGCCAGCAGCTTGGACGGGAACACCGGGGAGCTGTTTTTT.